Below, 10 T cell receptor beta chains from the same sample are listed, as sequenced in a study of T cells in Graves' hyperthyroidism and ophthalmopathy. RNA transcripts gave rise to amplified TCR beta CDR3 regions. The TCR CDR3 first-round RT-PCR relied on the HTBI primer set. Each CDR3 protein is one row after TCRdb ran MiXCR on the multiplex PCR reads. The sample carries about 570,000 distinct CDR3 sequences, 40% to 55% recorded once. Sequencing input: peripheral blood or thyroid tissue (not recorded which). These receptors were obtained from an adult woman with Graves' disease, either hyperthyroidism or ophthalmopathy (not recorded which).

The chain carries TRBV29-1 and TRBJ1-1, with D uncertain. The CDR3 totals 15 residues. Germline V gives CDR1 SQVTM, CDR2 ANQGSEA. Deletions cut 4 bases from V and 0 bases from J, with 15 bases between. The CDR3 DNA reads TGCAGCGTTGCCCAACCCAAAGGGTTGAACACTGAAGCTTTCTTT. As protein: CSVAQPKGLNTEAFF.

This clonotype was counted at least ten times. V gene TRBV20-1 combines with J gene TRBJ2-7; TRBD1 or TRBD2 may be the D gene (5 bases each). Trimming removed 7 bases at V and 9 bases at J, with 19 bases between. The length of the CDR3 is 12 residues. From germline, CDR1 is DFQATT and CDR2 SNEGSKA (reference sequence). The DNA of the CDR3 is TGCAGTGTTCTGCAGCCCGAGGGGAGGCAGTACTTC. The encoded protein is CSVLQPEGRQYF.

This clonotype was observed many times. The chain has TRBV28 and TRBJ2-7; D call uncertain. Between the trimmed V and J ends, which lost 7 bases and 2 bases, there was a span of 12 bases. From germline, CDR1 is MDHEN and CDR2 SYDVKM. This CDR3 has 13 residues. This CDR3 reads CASNILGTYEQYF. The CDR3 coding sequence is TGTGCCAGCAACATTCTAGGGACCTACGAGCAGTACTTC.

At least ten counts were recorded for this clonotype. The chain couples TRBV10-2 to TRBJ2-7; 9 bases agree with TRBD1. With V trimmed by 8 bases and J by 6 bases, 11 bases remained unmatched. CDR1 WSHSY and CDR2 SAAADI come from the germline V gene. The CDR3 is 14 amino acids. This chain's CDR3 is CASGGQGSPIEQYF. The CDR3 bases are TGCGCCAGCGGGGGACAGGGATCTCCTATCGAGCAGTACTTC.

This clonotype came up a few times. The V gene is TRBV15, the J gene TRBJ2-5; either TRBD1 or TRBD2 may fit D (5 bases each). There are 15 residues in the CDR3. The germline V gene encodes CDR1 LNHNV and CDR2 YYDKDF (reference sequence). V was cut by 1 base and J by 5 bases, with 14 bases left in between. The CDR3 nucleotides are TGTGCCACCAGCAGAGGGGGGAGCAATAGGGAGACCCAGTACTTC. Its protein product is CATSRGGSNRETQYF.

This clonotype was counted between two and nine times. This chain joins TRBV28 and TRBJ1-4; D not resolved. V was shortened by 10 bases and J by 4 bases, with 16 bases between the two germline ends. The CDR3 is made up of 14 amino acids. Germline V gene sequence: CDR1 MDHEN, CDR2 SYDVKM. CDR3 nucleotides: TGTGCCACCGAACCCGGAAGACATAATGAAAAACTGTTTTTT. Translating gives CATEPGRHNEKLFF.

This clonotype was recorded a few times. A clone one base away is much larger, so this may be a read error. The chain carries TRBV7-2 and TRBJ2-7; 8 bases are shared with TRBD1. With V trimmed by 7 bases and J by 2 bases, 10 bases remained unmatched. This CDR3 is 15 amino acids long. Germline values: CDR1 SGHTA, CDR2 FQGNSA. This CDR3 is CASNLQGDETYEQYF. CDR3 coding DNA: TGTGCCAGCAACCTACAGGGGGATGAAACCTACGAGCAGTACTTC.

At least ten counts were recorded for this clonotype. The chain carries TRBV7-9 and TRBJ2-7; 7 bases line up with TRBD1. The CDR3 totals 14 residues. In germline, CDR1 is SEHNR, CDR2 FQNEAQ (reference sequence). V lost 7 bases and J lost 6; bases outside the gene matches: 12. The DNA of the CDR3 is TGTGCCAGCATGCAACAGGGGAGTCCCTCCGAGCAGTACTTC. It is translated as CASMQQGSPSEQYF. The full variable domain, with the rest looked up from reference TRBV7-9 and TRBJ2-7, is DTGVSQNPRHKITKRGQNVTFRCDPISEHNRLYWYRQTLGQGPEFLTYFQNEAQLEKSRLLSDRFSAERPKGSFSTLEIQRTEQGDSAMYLCASMQQGSPSEQYFGPGTRLTVT.

This clonotype appeared a few times. The rearrangement links TRBV6-1 to TRBJ1-5; 8 bases align to TRBD1. With 5 bases clipped from V and 2 bases from J, the junction kept 8 bases outside the gene matches. This CDR3 spans 16 amino acids. Germline V lookup: CDR1 MNHNS, CDR2 SASEGT. The CDR3 sequence is CASSRTGQGGNQPQHF. The CDR3 nucleotides read TGTGCCAGCAGTAGAACTGGACAGGGCGGCAATCAGCCCCAGCATTTT.

The chain employs TRBV20-1 and TRBJ1-2; TRBD1 is a possible D gene (6 bases). The V end was cut by 5 bases, the J end by 3 bases, with 19 bases between. This CDR3 region has 15 residues. Germline CDR1 DFQATT, CDR2 SNEGSKA (reference sequence). Here the CDR3 DNA reads TGCAGTGCTGCCGGTCGGTCAGGGGATGACTATGGCTACACCTTC. This encodes CSAAGRSGDDYGYTF.